These 17 T cell receptor beta chains were all obtained from the same sample, sequenced in a study of T cells in Graves' hyperthyroidism and ophthalmopathy. Researchers took RNA transcripts and amplified the TCR beta CDR3 regions from them. Primed by the HTBI set, a first-round RT-PCR was run on the TCR CDR3. From the multiplex PCR reads, TCRdb called clonotypes with MiXCR, one entry per CDR3 protein. The sample records a few hundred thousand distinct CDR3 sequences, 22% being singletons. Sequenced material: blood. The source is a woman between 70 and 85 years old with Graves' ophthalmopathy.

Only one count was recorded for this clonotype. The CDR3 coding sequence is TGTGCCAGCAATCGCCCCGGACAGGGTCATAGCTACACCTTC. This translates into CASNRPGQGHSYTF. The J gene is TRBJ1-2, the V gene TRBV28, with 8 bases aligning to TRBD1. From germline, CDR1 is MDHEN and CDR2 SYDVKM. The CDR3 extends over 14 amino acids. Losses at the gene ends were 7 bases for V and 9 bases for J; bases not matched to a gene: 13.

This clonotype was seen a few times. This chain's CDR3 is CSARFRVGEQFF. In DNA, the CDR3 is TGCAGTGCTAGATTTAGAGTGGGTGAGCAGTTCTTC. This chain connects TRBV20-1 to TRBJ2-1; unclear D gene. Germline CDR1 and CDR2: DFQATT and SNEGSKA (reference sequence). The CDR3 has 12 residues. V gave up 2 bases and J gave up 9 bases, with 11 bases separating them.

This chain joins TRBV20-1 and TRBJ2-4; the match to TRBD1 covers 9 bases. This CDR3 region has 19 residues. Losses at the gene ends were 2 bases for V and 0 bases for J; bases not matched to a gene: 14. Germline V lookup: CDR1 DFQATT, CDR2 SNEGSKA (reference sequence). The CDR3 nucleotides are TGCAGTGCTAGATCACCGGGACAGGGTCCTTTTCTAGCCAAAAACATTCAGTACTTC. It yields the protein CSARSPGQGPFLAKNIQYF.

This clonotype was seen only a few times. V and J are TRBV30 and TRBJ1-2; TRBD1 matches at 10 bases. This CDR3 is 14 amino acids long. CDR1 is GTSNPN, CDR2 SVGIG, per germline (reference sequence). Unmatched junction bases numbered 2, after V lost 0 bases and J lost 4 bases. The CDR3 nucleotides are TGTGCCTGGAGTGTAGGGGACAGGGGCTATGGCTACACCTTC. This translates into CAWSVGDRGYGYTF.

At least ten counts were recorded for this clonotype. The chain recombines TRBV11-2 with TRBJ1-6; D ambiguous. V lost 3 bases to trimming and J lost 10 bases, with 13 bases between them. Germline loops: CDR1 SGHAT, CDR2 FQNNGV. The CDR3 is 14 amino acids. The chain's CDR3 is CASSLEGERSPLHF. CDR3 DNA sequence: TGTGCCAGCAGCTTGGAGGGTGAGAGATCACCCCTCCACTTT.

The CDR3 spells CAWSVSFNQPQHF. The CDR3 nucleotides read TGTGCCTGGAGTGTAAGCTTTAATCAGCCCCAGCATTTT. This rearrangement joins TRBV30 to TRBJ1-5; D is uncertain. This CDR3 has 13 amino acids. In germline, CDR1 is GTSNPN, CDR2 SVGIG (reference sequence). Trimming removed 0 bases at V and 4 bases at J, with 7 bases between.

This clonotype was found many times. The chain combines TRBV2 with TRBJ2-1; possibly TRBD1 or TRBD2 for D (6 bases each). This CDR3 contains 18 residues. CDR1 is SNHLY and CDR2 is FYNNEI in the germline V gene. Deletions cut 1 base from V and 3 bases from J, with 19 bases between. The CDR3 region is CASSEGGGTGRVYNEQFF. The DNA for the CDR3 is TGTGCCAGCAGTGAAGGAGGGGGGACTGGTAGGGTCTACAATGAGCAGTTCTTC.

This clonotype was detected only a few times. V is TRBV5-1 and J is TRBJ2-7, with TRBD1 as a possible D gene (6 bases). Trimming shortened V by 4 bases and J by 0 bases, and 11 bases separated the two germline ends. This CDR3 region has 14 residues. The V gene's germline CDR1 is SGHRS and CDR2 YFSETQ. The CDR3 DNA reads as TGCGCCAGCAGCCTTCAGGGGACCTCCTACGAGCAGTACTTC. Its translation: CASSLQGTSYEQYF.

The chain couples TRBV6-2 or TRBV6-3 to TRBJ2-1, with D hard to call. The CDR3 has 13 amino acids. Trimming pared 2 bases from V and 3 bases from J, leaving 5 bases between. In germline, CDR1 is MNHEY, CDR2 SVGEGT. In nucleotides, the CDR3 is TGTGCCAGCAGTTACGGGCTCTACAATGAGCAGTTCTTC. This codes for CASSYGLYNEQFF.

As regards this clonotype: A much larger clone is a single base away; this may be a read error. The chain combines TRBV28 with TRBJ2-3, with 13 nucleotides matching TRBD2. Per germline, CDR1 MDHEN and CDR2 SYDVKM. J lost 4 bases, V lost 11 bases, and 9 bases had no gene match. The CDR3 is 15 residues long. CDR3 coding DNA: TGTGCCCACGCGGGACTAGCGGGAATAGCAGATACGCAGTATTTT. Protein sequence: CAHAGLAGIADTQYF.

There are a few counts of this clonotype. The chain carries TRBV20-1 and TRBJ1-2; 7 bases fit TRBD1. The germline V gene encodes CDR1 DFQATT and CDR2 SNEGSKA (reference sequence). There are 15 residues in the CDR3. V lost 6 bases to trimming and J lost 4 bases; unmatched junction nucleotides: 14. The CDR3 loop is CSARNRDRRAYGYTF. CDR3 nucleotide sequence: TGCAGTGCCCGGAACCGGGACAGAAGAGCCTATGGCTACACCTTC.

This clonotype was recorded many times. The gene calls are TRBV28 and TRBJ2-3, with 7 positions matching TRBD2. Looked up from germline, CDR1 is MDHEN and CDR2 is SYDVKM. There are 15 residues in the CDR3. Losses at the gene ends were 7 bases for V and 1 base for J; bases not matched to a gene: 8. The CDR3 coding sequence is TGTGCCAGCACCCGCGAGCGGGGTCGCACAGATACGCAGTATTTT. Amino acids: CASTRERGRTDTQYF.

This clonotype was found many times. The chain couples TRBV12-3 or TRBV12-4 to TRBJ2-7, with 10 bases matching TRBD2. The CDR3 covers 14 residues. Trimming at V came to 5 bases and at J to 6 bases, leaving 7 bases not matched to a gene. For the CDR3, the DNA is TGTGCCAGCAGTGTTAGCGGGGGGACCGGCGAGCAGTACTTC. The encoded protein is CASSVSGGTGEQYF.

In this sample, this clonotype turned up many times. The chain couples TRBV18 to TRBJ1-1; D perhaps matches TRBD1 (5 bases). Germline CDR1 and CDR2: KGHSH and LQKENI. The CDR3 sequence is 14 residues long. V was shortened by 3 bases and J by 6 bases, with 14 bases between the two germline ends. For the CDR3, the DNA is TGTGCCAGCTCACCGATCGGGGCTGGGGCTGAAGCTTTCTTT. Protein: CASSPIGAGAEAFF.

In its sample, this clonotype was seen a few times. V gene TRBV9 combines with J gene TRBJ1-1; no clear D gene. V was cut by 1 base and J by 4 bases, with 8 bases left in between. This CDR3 comprises 13 residues. Germline V gene lookup returns CDR1 SGDLS and CDR2 YYNGEE. The CDR3 loop reads CASSVILGTEAFF. The CDR3 coding sequence is TGTGCCAGCAGCGTAATTTTGGGCACTGAAGCTTTCTTT. Based on the CDR3 plus reference TRBV9 and TRBJ1-1, the full variable domain is DSGVTQTPKHLITATGQRVTLRCSPRSGDLSVYWYQQSLDQGLQFLIQYYNGEERAKGNILERFSAQQFPDLHSELNLSSLELGDSALYFCASSVILGTEAFFGQGTRLTVV.

This clonotype has a count of ten or more. The chain recombines TRBV11-3 with TRBJ2-5, with 8 bases lining up with TRBD1. The V and J ends lost 3 bases and 5 bases, in that order; junction bases with no gene match: 8. This CDR3 contains 15 residues. Germline-derived CDR1 and CDR2 are SGHNT and YENEEA. CDR3 residues: CASSFGQGGSETQYF. CDR3 nucleotides: TGTGCCAGCAGCTTTGGACAGGGTGGTTCTGAGACCCAGTACTTC.

The V and J genes are TRBV12-5 and TRBJ1-1, with a tentative D call TRBD1 (5 bases). The CDR3 is 17 residues long. Looked up from germline, CDR1 is LGHNT and CDR2 is FRNRAP. Between the trimmed V and J ends, which lost 3 bases and 1 base, there was a span of 18 bases. DNA of the CDR3: TGTGCTAGTGGTTTCAGGGTGGGGAGGAGTAAGAACACTGAAGCTTTCTTT. This gives the protein CASGFRVGRSKNTEAFF.